The 3 T cell receptor beta chains reported below all come from one sample, sequenced in a study of blood T cell repertoires in COVID-19. The assay was immunoSEQ multiplex PCR, and TCRdb's table has in-frame clones only and misses some. The repertoire includes some 220,000 clones, 82% of them detected once, and about 5% sits in the top ten. The sequenced material came from peripheral blood. The origin of the receptors is a woman in her 70s with COVID-19, enrolled during active disease.

In the case of this clone: Other DNA sequences from this sample encode an identical CDR3 as well. The J gene is TRBJ1-2, the V gene TRBV4-3; D call uncertain. The CDR3 consists of 15 residues. Per the germline V gene, CDR1 is LGHNA and CDR2 is YSLEER. V was cut by 0 bases and J by 5 bases, with 13 bases left in between. CDR3 region: CASSQDGGSLYGYTF. The CDR3 DNA sequence: TGCGCCAGCAGCCAAGACGGAGGTTCTTTATATGGCTACACCTTC.

The rearrangement links TRBV11-1 to TRBJ2-7, with D possibly matching TRBD1 (5 bases). Germline CDR1 SGHAT, CDR2 FQDESV (reference sequence). This CDR3 is built from 12 residues. Trimming took 4 bases from V and 3 from J, leaving 7 bases between them. CDR3 bases: TGTGCCAGCAGCTCTGACAGCTACGAGCAGTACTTC. Its protein product is CASSSDSYEQYF.

J is TRBJ2-1 and V is TRBV6-2 or TRBV6-3, with D perhaps TRBD2 (7 bases). The CDR3 loop spans 16 amino acids. V gave up 6 bases and J gave up 2 bases, with 17 bases separating them. Per the germline V gene, CDR1 is MNHEY and CDR2 is SVGEGT. In DNA form, the CDR3 reads TGTGCCAGCAGCCCAACGGGGGCGGGGGCCTACAATGAGCAGTTCTTC. Its translation is CASSPTGAGAYNEQFF.